A single T cell receptor beta chain is shown here with its context. The antigen remains unidentified. In germline, CDR1 is MDHEN, CDR2 SYDVKM. V gave up 6 bases and J gave up 8 bases; unmatched junction bases: 7. This CDR3 is built from 14 residues. This sample stems from a study of cytomegalovirus exposure and HLA in healthy donors. Study-level findings and limits: Per a prior analysis, the majority of TCR beta V segments were productive roughly 87% or roughly 30% of the time. The study had only CMV serostatus as immune exposure information. TCR association rates varied by HLA locus in a later analysis, with DRB1 highest and HLA-C lowest. Apparent HLA restriction characterized most CMV-associated TCR beta chains in a later analysis.

It was with 60 Vbeta and 13 Jbeta primers that the PCR ran. The repertoire was sequenced with immunoSEQ multiplex PCR; TCRdb's copy has only in-frame clones and lacks some. This sample has under 60,000 clones; 82% occur once, and the top ten carry 2.5% to 3.5%. The sequence derives from a man between 45 and 60 years old in good health and CMV-seronegative. The chain couples TRBV28 to TRBJ1-2; 12 positions agree with TRBD1. The sequencing input was PBMCs. The CDR3 sequence is CASRRGQGAGGYTF. The CDR3 nucleotides are TGTGCCAGCAGGAGGGGACAGGGGGCGGGGGGCTACACCTTC.